This T cell receptor beta chain was found in a study of cytomegalovirus exposure and HLA in healthy donors. Whole-study findings and limits: A missense DCLRE1C variant was associated with V- and J-gene trimming of TCR beta chains in a later analysis, and an independent cohort replicated the association.

Notes on this clone: Its antigen is unknown.

Germline CDR1 reads GTSNPN; CDR2 reads SVGIG (reference sequence). CDR3 length: 13 residues. The V end was cut by 3 bases, the J end by 7 bases, with 15 bases between. The PCR employed 60 Vbeta primers together with 13 Jbeta primers. The protocol was immunoSEQ multiplex PCR, while the TCRdb copy is restricted to in-frame clones and leaves out a portion. Of over 85,000 clones detected, over 65% appear once; the ten largest clones hold around 15%. The source is a young man in good health and CMV-seropositive. Sequencing was carried out using PBMCs. The chain has TRBV30 and TRBJ1-2; tentatively, D is TRBD1 (6 bases). CDR3 DNA: TGTGCCTGGAGCCGACAGGAAAGGTCTGGCTACACCTTC. As protein: CAWSRQERSGYTF.